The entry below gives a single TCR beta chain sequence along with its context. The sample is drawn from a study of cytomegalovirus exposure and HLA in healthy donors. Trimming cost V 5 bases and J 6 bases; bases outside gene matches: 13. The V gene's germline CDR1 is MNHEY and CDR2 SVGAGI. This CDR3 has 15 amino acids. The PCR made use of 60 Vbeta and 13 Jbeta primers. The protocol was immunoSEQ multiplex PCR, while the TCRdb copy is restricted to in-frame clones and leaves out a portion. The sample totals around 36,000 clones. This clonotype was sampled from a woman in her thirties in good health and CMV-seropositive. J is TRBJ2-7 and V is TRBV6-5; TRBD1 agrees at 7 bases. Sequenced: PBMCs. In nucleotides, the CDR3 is TGTGCCAGCAGTCGTGGGGGTGGGCAGGGGGTCGAGCAGTACTTC. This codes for CASSRGGGQGVEQYF.